These T cell receptor beta chains were read from a single sample in a study of OX40 agonist ivuxolimab in advanced cancers. Measured with immunoSEQ multiplex PCR; TCRdb has only the in-frame clones, and not every one. This table has 84,000 or so clones, roughly 84% appearing once. The sequences come from CD4+ or CD8+ T cells sorted from blood, collected in a trial of the OX40 agonist ivuxolimab. The receptor source for this set is an adult with an advanced solid tumor such as melanoma, head and neck, liver or kidney cancer. Both conserved end residues are trimmed from each CDR3.

>TRBJ2-5|TRBV6-1
ASSPQGLETQY
>TRBJ2-5|TRBV27
ASSLSQGRQETQY
>TRBJ1-6|TRBV6-6
ASSYYRGWNSPLH
>TRBJ1-6|TRBV1
TSSRKARQNSPLH
>TRBJ2-5|TRBV5-1
ASSLGQQETQY
>TRBJ2-5|TRBV6-5
ASSRGGTQETQY
>TRBJ1-1|TRBV7-9
ASSFQQLEAF
>TRBJ2-3|TRBV4-3
ASSPEGEGSAQY
>TRBJ2-2|TRBV7-2
ASSLFTGELF
>TRBJ2-2|TRBV7-3
ASSLDRGTGELF
>TRBJ2-7|TRBV11-2
ASSLVGGQGSYEQY
>TRBJ2-7|TRBV6-5
ASSYSGTGPYEQY
>TRBJ1-2|TRBV2
ASSFTGLNYGYT
>TRBJ1-2|TRBV15
ATSTTQGAGGYT
>TRBJ2-7|TRBV20-1
SPRLSYEQY
>TRBJ2-3|TRBV7-8
ASSHRTAASTDTQY
>TRBJ1-1|TRBV23-1
ASRIYDRGNTEAF
>TRBJ2-1|TRBV11-2
ASKGLGVPDEQF